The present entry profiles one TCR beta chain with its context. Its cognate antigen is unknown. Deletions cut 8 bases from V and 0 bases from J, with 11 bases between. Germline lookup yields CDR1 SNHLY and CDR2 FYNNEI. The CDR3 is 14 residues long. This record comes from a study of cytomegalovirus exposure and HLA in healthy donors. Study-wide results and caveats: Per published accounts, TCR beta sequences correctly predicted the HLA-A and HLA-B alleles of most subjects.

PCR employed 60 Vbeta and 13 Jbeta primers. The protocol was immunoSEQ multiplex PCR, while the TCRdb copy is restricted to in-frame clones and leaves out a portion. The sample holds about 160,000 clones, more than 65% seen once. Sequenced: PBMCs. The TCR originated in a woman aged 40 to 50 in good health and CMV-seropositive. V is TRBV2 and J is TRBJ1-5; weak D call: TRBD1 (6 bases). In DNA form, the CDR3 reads TGTGCCAGCCAGGACAGCCATAGCAATCAGCCCCAGCATTTT. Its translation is CASQDSHSNQPQHF.